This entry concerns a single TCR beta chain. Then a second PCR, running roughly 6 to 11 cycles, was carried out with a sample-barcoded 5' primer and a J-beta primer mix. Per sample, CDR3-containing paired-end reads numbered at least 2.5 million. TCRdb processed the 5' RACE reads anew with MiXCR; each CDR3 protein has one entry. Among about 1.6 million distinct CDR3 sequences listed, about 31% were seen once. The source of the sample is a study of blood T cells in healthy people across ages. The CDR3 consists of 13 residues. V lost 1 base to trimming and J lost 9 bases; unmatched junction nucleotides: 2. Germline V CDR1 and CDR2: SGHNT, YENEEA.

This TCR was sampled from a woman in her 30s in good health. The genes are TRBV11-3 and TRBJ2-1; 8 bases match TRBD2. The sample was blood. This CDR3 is CASSLVSGSEQFF. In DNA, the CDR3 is TGTGCCAGCAGCTTAGTGAGCGGGAGTGAGCAGTTCTTC.